Sequencing of this TCR beta chain was carried out in a study of T cells in Graves' hyperthyroidism and ophthalmopathy (dated by TCRdb to about 2019). Some background on the complete study: Peripheral blood was sampled at the time of initial diagnosis, prior to any treatment. TCR Vbeta CDR3 sequencing of 120 to 150 peripheral blood samples (more than 40 ophthalmopathy, under 80 hyperthyroidism and around 17 progressor patients) is reported in the paper. Thyroid tissue and blood T-cell repertoires from roughly 6 Graves' hyperthyroidism patients were also compared in the study. Prospective prediction of ophthalmopathy was tested in an independent validation cohort consisting of roughly 20 hyperthyroidism patients and around 17 patients who later progressed to ophthalmopathy. After sampling, hyperthyroidism patients received methimazole starting at 30 mg daily, and ophthalmopathy patients received high-dose intravenous methylprednisolone. The 75 to 100 discovery patients were divided at random into training and test sets in a 7:3 ratio. To identify TCR V-J signatures that set the groups apart, the researchers used a discovery cohort of 100 patients, made up of approximately 43 with Graves' ophthalmopathy and 55 to 65 with stable Graves' hyperthyroidism.

TCR beta CDR3 regions were amplified from RNA transcripts. The TCR CDR3 was subjected to a first round of RT-PCR using the HTBI primer set and the Qiagen OneStep RT-PCR kit. A second multiplex PCR round built the libraries, followed by size selection and purification. Sequencing of the libraries was done on an Illumina HiSeq2000 using paired-end 100 bp reads. The authors processed their data as follows. SOAPnuke was used to process the raw data, with reads discarded if the reads contained adapters or uncalled bases, had a mean Phred below 15, or lacked an exact constant-primer or identifier match. COPE v1.2.5 was used to merge the high-quality paired reads, and each unique nucleotide sequence was defined as a clonotype. Clonotypes were aligned to IMGT TRBV, TRBD and TRBJ reference segments using MiTCR v1.1. The analysis included only V-J combinations with a frequency above 0.0001, which together covered around 99% of the repertoires. A TCS score was defined as the ratio of F50 (clonal expansion) to E x V (chaos), with BLOSUM62-based TCRdist applied between CDR3 peptides within each V-J. Welch's t-statistics and random forest reduced fewer than 600 V-J features to fewer than 15, which were used in a naive Bayes classifier (R e1071). Clones were called with MiXCR by TCRdb after fastp trimmed the public reads at Q25, and only in-frame beta chains were retained. Rows matching on CDR3 protein sequence are summarized as one entry with the most common DNA and genes. These V and J calls are TCRdb output, not the study's own analysis. The sample table records hundreds of thousands of distinct CDR3 sequences; 15% to 20% of these occur just once. Less than 35% of the sample is held by the ten biggest clonotypes.

Here is what the overall study found, with its caveats: In validation, the model predicted progression to ophthalmopathy with around 71% sensitivity and roughly 75% specificity, a median of 6.5 months before onset. No statistical method was used to fix the sample size in advance, and group allocation was not hidden from the investigators. A model built on a 13 V-J signature distinguished ophthalmopathy from stable hyperthyroidism, reaching approximately 89% sensitivity and 81.08% specificity in cross-validation and 80%/75% in testing. Most expanded thyroid clonotypes (frequency above 0.001) were also found in blood, which suggests that blood repertoires may mirror thyroid immune responses.

To note about this clonotype: This receptor's antigen is unknown. Per-base quality was not reported, and no clone a single base away is much larger than it.

Ophthalmopathy patients had moderately to severely active disease, with a Clinical Activity Score of 3 or more, a NOSPECS grade of 4 or more, and a disease duration of less than 3 months. Any patient with an uncontrolled infection, another autoimmune disease, pregnancy or lactation was excluded. Diagnoses were established on the basis of clinical symptoms, serum thyroxine and TRAb, thyroid ultrasound, and orbital computed tomography. PBMCs were isolated from more than 9 ml of fresh peripheral blood by Ficoll-Paque density gradient centrifugation. Trizol reagent was used to extract total RNA, and RNA quality was then checked on an Agilent 2100 Bioanalyzer. From the germline V gene (reference sequence), CDR1 is MNHEY and CDR2 is SMNVEV. V ends up 2 bases short and J 4 bases short, with an unmatched junction base count of 3. CDR3 length: 17 amino acids, cysteine to phenylalanine. Here the CDR3 DNA is all that survives: 51 bases in frame from base 1.

The clonotype originates from a woman in her late teens or twenties with Graves' ophthalmopathy. The rearranged chain carries TRBV27 and TRBJ2-2; 14 bases in between match TRBD2. The source material was blood. The bases are TGTGCCAGCAGTTTACGGGGACTAGCGGGAGTCACCGGGGAGCTGTTTTTT. This is translated as CASSLRGLAGVTGELFF.